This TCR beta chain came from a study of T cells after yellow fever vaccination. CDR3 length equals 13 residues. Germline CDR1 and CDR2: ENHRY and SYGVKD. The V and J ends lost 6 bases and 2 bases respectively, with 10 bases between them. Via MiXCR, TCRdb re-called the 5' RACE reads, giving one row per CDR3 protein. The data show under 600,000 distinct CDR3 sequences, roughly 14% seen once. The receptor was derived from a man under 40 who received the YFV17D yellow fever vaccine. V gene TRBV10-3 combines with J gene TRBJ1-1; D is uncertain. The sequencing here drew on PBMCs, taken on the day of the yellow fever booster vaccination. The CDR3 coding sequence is TGTGCCATCAGCCTCACTCAAAACACTGAAGCTTTCTTT. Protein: CAISLTQNTEAFF.